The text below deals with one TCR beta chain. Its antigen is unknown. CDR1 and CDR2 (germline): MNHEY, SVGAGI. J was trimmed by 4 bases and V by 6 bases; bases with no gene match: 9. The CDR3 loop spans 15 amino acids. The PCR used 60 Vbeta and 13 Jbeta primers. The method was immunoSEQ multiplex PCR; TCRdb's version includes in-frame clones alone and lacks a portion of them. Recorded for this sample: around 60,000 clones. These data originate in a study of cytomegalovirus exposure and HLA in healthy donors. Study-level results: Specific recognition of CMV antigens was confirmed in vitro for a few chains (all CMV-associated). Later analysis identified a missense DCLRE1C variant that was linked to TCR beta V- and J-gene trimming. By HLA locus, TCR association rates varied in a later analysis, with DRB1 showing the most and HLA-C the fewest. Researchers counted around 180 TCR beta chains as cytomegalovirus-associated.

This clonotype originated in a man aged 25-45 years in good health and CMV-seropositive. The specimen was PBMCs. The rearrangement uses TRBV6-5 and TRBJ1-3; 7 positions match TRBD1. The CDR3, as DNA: TGTGCCAGCAGGCCACCCGGGACAGACGGAAACACCATATATTTT. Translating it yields CASRPPGTDGNTIYF.